The 29 T cell receptor beta chains below come from one sample, sequenced in a study of cytomegalovirus exposure and HLA in healthy donors. Clones were read by immunoSEQ multiplex PCR, and TCRdb kept only the in-frame ones, dropping some. The profile shows tens of thousands of clones, 85% to 95% of them singletons. Input material: PBMCs. Every receptor here comes from a man younger than 35 in good health and CMV-seronegative.

As regards this clone: The conserved phenylalanine or tryptophan is not found at the CDR3 terminus, so this likely reflects a read error. The limits of the CDR3 on the DNA are not certain, so only TCRdb's listed CDR3 is given. The chain recombines TRBV7-3 with TRBJ2-7; TRBD2 is the table's D call and was not checked against the DNA. The CDR3 has 12 amino acids, counting both end residues. The germline CDR1 and CDR2 sequences are SGHTA and FQGTGA. The chain's CDR3 is CASSLRGLAGNL.

The V call is TRBV4-3, the J call TRBJ1-2; TRBD1 aligns across 8 bases. Germline-derived CDR1 and CDR2 are LGHNA and YSLEER. CDR3 length: 20 residues. The J segment lost 6 bases and the V segment lost 4 bases, leaving 25 bases of the junction unmatched. CDR3 bases: TGCGCCAGCAGCCCTCAAGATGTGGGACAGGACCTCGGATCGGGAAATGGCTACACCTTC. Translation gives CASSPQDVGQDLGSGNGYTF.

The V and J genes are TRBV28 and TRBJ1-2; perhaps TRBD1 as D (5 bases). The CDR3 is 14 amino acids. The V and J ends lost 8 bases and 1 base respectively, with 14 bases between them. Germline loops: CDR1 MDHEN, CDR2 SYDVKM. The CDR3 here is CASGSRGVNYGYTF. The CDR3 nucleotides read TGTGCCAGCGGCTCTAGGGGTGTTAACTATGGCTACACCTTC.

In nucleotides, the CDR3 is TGTGCCAGCAGTTTGACTAGCGGGGGGCGGGGTACGCAGTATTTT. Residues: CASSLTSGGRGTQYF. This sequence joins TRBV21-1 and TRBJ2-3; the table's D gene call, TRBD2, was not cross checked with the DNA. TRBV21-1 is classified as a pseudogene. The CDR3 extends over 15 amino acids.

The rearrangement links TRBV6-5 to TRBJ1-1; tentative D call: TRBD1 (6 bases). The length of the CDR3 is 14 residues. The V and J ends lost 2 bases and 5 bases respectively, with 12 bases between them. Germline CDR1 and CDR2: MNHEY and SVGAGI. The CDR3 DNA sequence: TGTGCCAGCAGTTACGGCAGGGGAGAAACTGAAGCTTTCTTT. Translating it yields CASSYGRGETEAFF.

This chain uses TRBV5-1 with TRBJ2-3; 11 nucleotides match TRBD2. V dropped 4 bases and J dropped 1; count of bases not matched to a gene: 8. CDR1 is SGHRS, CDR2 YFSETQ, per germline. The CDR3 is made up of 17 amino acids. The CDR3 bases are TGCGCCAGCAGCCGCGCCGAGACTAGCGGGGGCACAGATACGCAGTATTTT. It is translated as CASSRAETSGGTDTQYF.

The genes are TRBV2 and TRBJ1-4, with D unclear. V lost 7 bases and J 8 bases, leaving 14 bases between the germline ends. Germline V CDR1 and CDR2: SNHLY, FYNNEI. This CDR3 spans 13 amino acids. CDR3 sequence: CASTPQFWEKLFF. The CDR3 DNA is TGTGCCAGCACCCCTCAGTTTTGGGAAAAACTGTTTTTT. The variable domain in full, completed from reference TRBV2 and TRBJ1-4, reads EPEVTQTPSHQVTQMGQEVILRCVPISNHLYFYWYRQILGQKVEFLVSFYNNEISEKSEIFDDQFSVERPDGSNFTLKIRSTKLEDSAMYFCASTPQFWEKLFFGSGTQLSVL.

The chain employs TRBV9 and TRBJ1-1, with D unresolved. The CDR3 is 15 residues long. Trimming shortened V by 5 bases and J by 1 base, and 15 bases separated the two germline ends. Germline assignment: CDR1 SGDLS and CDR2 YYNGEE. CDR3: CASSLEGQQNTEAFF. The DNA of the CDR3 is TGTGCCAGCAGTCTCGAGGGCCAACAGAACACTGAAGCTTTCTTT.

The chain recombines TRBV9 with TRBJ1-2; 7 bases are shared with TRBD1. CDR3 size: 14 residues. CDR1 is SGDLS and CDR2 is YYNGEE in the germline V gene. V dropped 2 bases and J dropped 3; count of bases not matched to a gene: 4. CDR3 coding DNA: TGTGCCAGCAGCGTGGGGGACAGCCACTATGGCTACACCTTC. This encodes CASSVGDSHYGYTF.

This chain links TRBV7-3 with TRBJ2-2, with a tentative D call TRBD1 (5 bases). This CDR3 spans 15 amino acids. Germline CDR1 is SGHTA and CDR2 is FQGTGA. The germline V and J ends were trimmed by 2 bases and 0 bases, with 7 bases remaining between them. The CDR3 loop reads CASSLWGANTGELFF. In DNA, the CDR3 is TGTGCCAGCAGCTTATGGGGCGCGAACACCGGGGAGCTGTTTTTT.

This clone was counted a single time. The rearrangement joins TRBV10-3 to TRBJ1-5; D not certain. CDR1 is ENHRY and CDR2 is SYGVKD in the germline V gene. V shed 4 bases and J shed 7 bases, with 11 bases lying between them. There are 13 residues in the CDR3. The CDR3 sequence is CAISGREEQPQHF. CDR3 nucleotides: TGTGCCATCAGTGGGCGTGAGGAGCAGCCCCAGCATTTT.

The chain is built from TRBV28 and TRBJ1-1, with a possible D match to TRBD1 (6 bases). Germline values: CDR1 MDHEN, CDR2 SYDVKM. CDR3 length: 14 residues. Deletions cut 5 bases from V and 3 bases from J, with 13 bases between. The DNA for the CDR3 is TGTGCCAGCAGTACACCGGGACATTACACTGAAGCTTTCTTT. This sequence encodes CASSTPGHYTEAFF.

The V gene is TRBV7-2, the J gene TRBJ1-5; 9 bases map to TRBD1. Germline V gene data show CDR1 as SGHTA and CDR2 as FQGNSA. The CDR3 runs to 15 residues. The V segment lost 4 bases and the J segment 4 bases; nucleotides outside the gene matches: 5. Written as DNA, the CDR3 is TGTGCCAGCAGCTCGGGACAGGGTATGAATCAGCCCCAGCATTTT. Translation: CASSSGQGMNQPQHF.

The chain recombines TRBV14 with TRBJ2-5, with D uncertain. In germline, CDR1 is SGHDN, CDR2 FVKESK. This CDR3 has 12 amino acids. V was cut by 1 base and J by 7 bases, with 7 bases left in between. The CDR3 protein is CASSQGWATQYF. CDR3 DNA sequence: TGTGCCAGCAGCCAAGGTTGGGCGACCCAGTACTTC.

This sequence joins TRBV7-8 and TRBJ1-5, with 8 bases that match TRBD1. V dropped 2 bases and J dropped 0; count of bases not matched to a gene: 9. This CDR3 contains 18 residues. Germline V gene lookup returns CDR1 SGHVS and CDR2 FQNEAQ. The CDR3 sequence is CASSLSGTGFNSNQPQHF. Written as DNA, the CDR3 is TGTGCCAGCAGCTTATCCGGGACAGGCTTCAATAGCAATCAGCCCCAGCATTTT.

This clone showed up just once. The V gene is TRBV7-3, the J gene TRBJ2-7; 9 nucleotides match TRBD1. The length of the CDR3 is 12 residues. Germline CDR1 reads SGHTA; CDR2 reads FQGTGA. Trimming cost V 8 bases and J 6 bases; bases outside gene matches: 5. The CDR3 loop is CASGTGIGEQYF. CDR3 in DNA: TGTGCCAGCGGGACAGGGATAGGCGAGCAGTACTTC. The full variable domain, in which reference TRBV7-3 and TRBJ2-7 provide the parts outside the CDR3, is GAGVSQTPSNKVTEKGKYVELRCDPISGHTALYWYRQSLGQGPEFLIYFQGTGAADDSGLPNDRFFAVRPEGSVSTLKIQRTERGDSAVYLCASGTGIGEQYFGPGTRLTVT.

In this sample, this clone turned up once. Here the CDR3 DNA reads TGTGCCAGCTCCGTCCCGGGGGAGTCCTACAATGAGCAGTTCTTC. Translation gives CASSVPGESYNEQFF. The chain recombines TRBV11-2 with TRBJ2-1, with D possibly matching TRBD2 (6 bases). The germline CDR1 and CDR2 sequences are SGHAT and FQNNGV. The V and J ends lost 8 bases and 1 base respectively, with 15 bases between them. The CDR3 totals 15 residues.

As concerns this clone: In the same sample, other DNA sequences code for this CDR3. The genes are TRBV19 and TRBJ2-7, with D possibly being TRBD2 (7 bases). Germline CDR1 reads LNHDA; CDR2 reads SQIVND (reference sequence). This CDR3 contains 15 residues. The V and J ends lost 5 bases and 2 bases respectively, with 16 bases between them. CDR3 residues: CASSLKGGVTYEQYF. CDR3 in DNA: TGTGCCAGTAGTCTCAAGGGGGGGGTGACCTACGAGCAGTACTTC.

J is TRBJ1-1 and V is TRBV7-3, with 7 positions matching TRBD1. This CDR3 region has 14 residues. Germline-derived CDR1 and CDR2 are SGHTA and FQGTGA. The ends lost 5 bases at V and 2 bases at J; junction bases unmatched: 5. The CDR3 coding sequence is TGTGCCAGCAGCCCCGGACAGGCCAACACTGAAGCTTTCTTT. Translation: CASSPGQANTEAFF.

The chain couples TRBV4-2 to TRBJ1-3; 10 bases fit TRBD1. The V gene's germline CDR1 is LGHNA and CDR2 YNFKEQ. V was pared by 3 bases and J by 4 bases, with 6 bases of the junction left unmatched. The CDR3 consists of 16 residues. CDR3 region: CASSQLDRGPGNTIYF. For the CDR3, the DNA is TGTGCCAGCAGCCAGTTAGACAGGGGGCCAGGAAACACCATATATTTT.

This chain connects TRBV27 to TRBJ2-7; D is unresolved. Per germline, CDR1 MNHEY and CDR2 SMNVEV (reference sequence). The CDR3 extends over 14 amino acids. V was pared by 8 bases and J by 0 bases, with 14 bases between. CDR3 DNA: TGTGCCAGCCGGGTCCTTGTGGGCTCCTACGAGCAGTACTTC. It is translated as CASRVLVGSYEQYF.

CDR3 sequence: CASSLLAEETQYF. In DNA form, the CDR3 reads TGTGCCAGCAGCTTACTGGCAGAAGAGACCCAGTACTTC. This chain uses TRBV7-9 with TRBJ2-5; no reliable D call. Germline V gene lookup returns CDR1 SEHNR and CDR2 FQNEAQ (reference sequence). This CDR3 has 13 residues. V lost 2 bases and J lost 3, with 7 bases in between. Full variable domain (remainder filled in from reference TRBV7-9 and TRBJ2-5): DTGVSQNPRHKITKRGQNVTFRCDPISEHNRLYWYRQTLGQGPEFLTYFQNEAQLEKSRLLSDRFSAERPKGSFSTLEIQRTEQGDSAMYLCASSLLAEETQYFGPGTRLLVL.

In nucleotides, the CDR3 is TGTGCCAGCAGTTCGCGGACAGGAGAAATCAGCTCCTACGAGCAGTACTTC. Translating it yields CASSSRTGEISSYEQYF. The chain couples TRBV6-9 to TRBJ2-7; 7 bases align to TRBD1. CDR1 is MNHGY and CDR2 is SVAAGI in the germline V gene. The CDR3 extends over 17 amino acids. The V and J ends lost 4 bases and 0 bases, in that order; junction bases with no gene match: 12.

The rearrangement joins TRBV10-1 to TRBJ1-6; perhaps TRBD1 as D (6 bases). Germline values: CDR1 WNHNN, CDR2 SYGVQD (reference sequence). Trimming shortened V by 8 bases and J by 7 bases, and 15 bases separated the two germline ends. CDR3 length equals 14 residues. CDR3 protein: CASSSGGGNSPLHF. The CDR3 coding sequence is TGCGCCAGCTCCTCGGGGGGCGGGAATTCACCCCTCCACTTT.

The rearrangement uses TRBV30 and TRBJ1-1; D not certain. The CDR3 is 14 amino acids. Trimming removed 5 bases at V and 1 base at J, with 14 bases between. The germline V gene encodes CDR1 GTSNPN and CDR2 SVGIG (reference sequence). As DNA, the CDR3 is TGTGCCTGGCAACCAACCCTGAGGAACACTGAAGCTTTCTTT. Residues: CAWQPTLRNTEAFF. The variable domain in full, completed from reference TRBV30 and TRBJ1-1, reads SQTIHQWPATLVQPVGSPLSLECTVEGTSNPNLYWYRQAAGRGLQLLFYSVGIGQISSEVPQNLSASRPQDRQFILSSKKLLLSDSGFYLCAWQPTLRNTEAFFGQGTRLTVV.

The chain combines TRBV7-2 with TRBJ2-5, with 11 nucleotides matching TRBD1. Germline values: CDR1 SGHTA, CDR2 FQGNSA. Unmatched junction bases numbered 6, after V lost 5 bases and J lost 4 bases. CDR3 length: 15 residues. The CDR3 reads CASSPGQGDGETQYF. The CDR3 region has the DNA TGTGCCAGCAGCCCGGGACAGGGGGATGGAGAGACCCAGTACTTC.

The genes are TRBV19 and TRBJ2-6; D gene unclear. The CDR3 is 17 residues long. Per germline, CDR1 LNHDA and CDR2 SQIVND (reference sequence). V was pared by 0 bases and J by 0 bases, with 9 bases between. The CDR3 region has the DNA TGTGCCAGTAGTATAGACAGGCTGAGCTCTGGGGCCAACGTCCTGACTTTC. Its protein is CASSIDRLSSGANVLTF.

The chain recombines TRBV2 with TRBJ1-1; 10 bases agree with TRBD1. The germline CDR1 and CDR2 sequences are SNHLY and FYNNEI. Losses at the gene ends were 5 bases for V and 2 bases for J; bases not matched to a gene: 2. This CDR3 spans 14 amino acids. The chain's CDR3 is CASSRDRGNTEAFF. Here the CDR3 DNA reads TGTGCCAGCAGTCGGGACAGGGGAAACACTGAAGCTTTCTTT.

The chain recombines TRBV12-2 with TRBJ2-7; TRBD1 was called by the table and not checked on the DNA. TRBV12-2 is marked as a pseudogene. The CDR3 extends over 15 amino acids. The CDR3: CASRLTDKSSYEQYF. The DNA for the CDR3 is TGTGCAAGTCGCTTAACGGACAAGAGCTCCTACGAGCAGTACTTC.